The clone carrying this T cell receptor (beta chain) was seen many times. This sample is drawn from a study of T-cell reconstitution after alpha-beta-depleted transplantation in children. TCRbeta library construction was performed incorporating unique molecular identifiers. Via MiXCR, TCRdb re-called the PCR reads, giving one row per CDR3 protein. The sample includes hundreds of thousands of distinct CDR3 sequences, approximately 15% of them seen just once. The CDR3 is 15 residues long. Germline V CDR1 and CDR2: SGHTA, FQGNSA. J gave up 6 bases and V 4 bases, and 8 bases lay outside the gene matches. The clonotype was recovered from a human donor who donated a stem cell graft to a child with acute myeloid leukemia. The sequences come from PBMCs from the stem cell graft donor, collected from the stem cell graft. The J gene is TRBJ2-1, the V gene TRBV7-2; 8 bases are shared with TRBD1. This CDR3 reads CASSWGRGRRNEQFF. For the CDR3, the DNA is TGTGCCAGCAGCTGGGGCAGGGGGCGCCGCAATGAGCAGTTCTTC.